The subject of this entry is one TCR beta chain. The target antigen is unknown. TCRdb independently ran MiXCR on the reads; one entry per CDR3 protein. The repertoire consists of roughly 280,000 distinct CDR3 sequences, with less than 25% occurring once and the leading ten covering roughly 20%. The data originate from a study of T cell repertoires in cytomegalovirus infection. About the study: It was recently identified HLA-C-restricted and well-studied HLA-B-restricted CMV epitopes that the study used. Based on public TCR beta signatures, there were indications of CMV infection and of a matching HLA type. General study points: Cumulated frequencies of public TCR beta families served to identify carriers of CMV plus the relevant HLA.

CDR1 is MNHEY and CDR2 is SMNVEV in the germline V gene (reference sequence). Deletions cut 2 bases from V and 3 bases from J, with 8 bases between. The CDR3 consists of 13 residues. This receptor was taken from a human donor in good health (CMV status not recorded). Some clones in this sample may be carry-over from other donors' samples. This sample comprised cultured PBMCs, obtained from culture after CMV antigen stimulation. The chain has TRBV27 and TRBJ2-7; tentatively, D is TRBD1 or TRBD2 (6 bases each). The CDR3 loop is CASSLKGGYEQYF. The DNA of the CDR3 is TGTGCCAGCAGTTTAAAGGGGGGCTACGAGCAGTACTTC.